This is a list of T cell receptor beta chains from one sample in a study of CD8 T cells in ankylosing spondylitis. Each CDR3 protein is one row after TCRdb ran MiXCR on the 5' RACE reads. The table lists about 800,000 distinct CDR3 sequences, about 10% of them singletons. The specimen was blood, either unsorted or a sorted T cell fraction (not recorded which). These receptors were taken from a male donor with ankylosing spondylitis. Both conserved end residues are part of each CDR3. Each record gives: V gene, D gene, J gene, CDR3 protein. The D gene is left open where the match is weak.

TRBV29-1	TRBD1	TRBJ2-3	CSERTGGKDTQYF
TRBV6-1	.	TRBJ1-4	CASKDFRDEKLFF
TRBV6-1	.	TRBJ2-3	CASRATASTDTQYF
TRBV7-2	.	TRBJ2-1	CASSLGKGLPQFF
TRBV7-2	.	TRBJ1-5	CASSLDRVNQPQHF
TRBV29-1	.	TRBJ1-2	CSVRLPDGYTF
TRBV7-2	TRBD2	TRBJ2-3	CASTKGGIAGSTDTQYF
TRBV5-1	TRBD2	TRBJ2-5	CASSLTSGVETQYF
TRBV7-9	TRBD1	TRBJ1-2	CASSLETGVGYTF
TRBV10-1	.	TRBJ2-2	CASSLQIMGELFF
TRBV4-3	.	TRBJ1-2	CASSQRGSGGYTF
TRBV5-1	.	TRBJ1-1	CASNDGGFRTEAFF
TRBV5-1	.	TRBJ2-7	CASSFASYEQYF
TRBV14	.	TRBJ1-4	CASSPLTRDSEGKLFF
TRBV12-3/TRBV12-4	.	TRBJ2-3	CASSSIGGDTQYF
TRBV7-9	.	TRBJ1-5	CASSLAGGAGQPQHF
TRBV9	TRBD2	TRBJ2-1	CASSVSASGRAFYNEQFF
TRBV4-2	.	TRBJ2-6	CASSPASSSGANVLTF
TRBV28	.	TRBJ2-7	CASSSPSPFRDLYEQYF
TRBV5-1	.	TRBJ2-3	CASSSTTDDTQYF
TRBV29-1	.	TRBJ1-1	CSVVRQGLNTEAFF
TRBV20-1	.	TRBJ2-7	CAPRRDNEQYF
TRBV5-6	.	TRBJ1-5	CASSLGRMDQPQHF
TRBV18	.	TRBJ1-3	CASSPQIPPGNTIYF
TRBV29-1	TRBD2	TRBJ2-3	CSASTSGLADTQYF
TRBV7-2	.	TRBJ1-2	CASSLVSQGGYTF
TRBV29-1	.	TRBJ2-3	CSVDGPAGDTQYF
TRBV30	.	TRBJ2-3	CAWSVGGRGDTQYF
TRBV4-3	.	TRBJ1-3	CASSRGRASGNTIYF
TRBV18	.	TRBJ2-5	CASSPTSLQETQYF
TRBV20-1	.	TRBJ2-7	CSASPQGGEQYF
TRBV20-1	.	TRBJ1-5	CSARHDPGQPQHF
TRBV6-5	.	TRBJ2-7	CASSYVGPSYEQYF
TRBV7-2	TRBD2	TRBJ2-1	CASRTRLAGGNEQFF
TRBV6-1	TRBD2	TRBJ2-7	CASSLKPSGGFFYEQYF
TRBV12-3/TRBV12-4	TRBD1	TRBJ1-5	CASRQGGQPQHF
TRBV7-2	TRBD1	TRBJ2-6	CASSFQGARTGANVLTF
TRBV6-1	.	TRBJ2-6	CASKGGHSGANVLTF
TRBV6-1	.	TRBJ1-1	CASSRRWDTEAFF
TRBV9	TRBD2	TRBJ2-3	CASSPQAGEADTQYF
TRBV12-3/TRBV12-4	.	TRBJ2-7	CASNLGVRATYEQYF
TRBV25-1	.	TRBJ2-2	CASSEFGTPQLFF